The rows below give T cell receptor beta chains drawn from one sample of a study of blood T cell repertoires in COVID-19. Generated by immunoSEQ multiplex PCR, the TCRdb table keeps only in-frame clones and is missing some. Of 150,000 or so clones listed, roughly four fifths are singletons. The source material was peripheral blood. The source of these receptors is a man aged 35 to 55 who had recovered from COVID-19. Each CDR3 is given with its conserved first and last residue. D genes are given only for firm matches. The size entry is marked missing in some rows and otherwise reads once, few, many or a size class.

clone size | D gene | J gene | V gene | CDR3 length | CDR3 DNA | CDR3 protein
. | . | TRBJ2-7 | TRBV7-2 | 14 | TGTGCCAGCAGCTTACTGCGGAGCTCCTACGAGCAGTACTTC | CASSLLRSSYEQYF
. | TRBD1 | TRBJ2-1 | TRBV29-1 | 16 | TGCAGCGTTGAACACGCCGGACAGGGGTTCAACAATGAGCAGTTCTTC | CSVEHAGQGFNNEQFF
. | TRBD2 | TRBJ2-1 | TRBV4-3 | 18 | TGCGCCAGCAGCCAAGAAAGTACGGCGGGGGGGGCCTACAATGAGCAGTTCTTC | CASSQESTAGGAYNEQFF
. | TRBD2 | TRBJ2-4 | TRBV9 | 18 | TGTGCCAGCAGCCCGGGACTAGCGGGGGACTGGGGCAAAAACATTCAGTACTTC | CASSPGLAGDWGKNIQYF
. | . | TRBJ1-1 | TRBV5-4 | 13 | TGTGCCAGCCATCCGGCGGTGGGCACTGAAGCTTTCTTT | CASHPAVGTEAFF
. | . | TRBJ2-7 | TRBV3-1/TRBV3-2 | 17 | TGTGCCAGCAGCCAAGATTATGGGGAAACAGGACGCAACGAGCAGTACTTC | CASSQDYGETGRNEQYF
once | . | TRBJ1-2 | TRBV20-1 | 12 | TGCAGTGCTAGTGGTAGGGGCTACGGCTACACCTTC | CSASGRGYGYTF
. | TRBD2 | TRBJ2-1 | TRBV29-1 | 14 | TGCAGCGCCCGCGGGGCGGGGGGGTACAATGAGCAGTTCTTC | CSARGAGGYNEQFF
. | TRBD1 | TRBJ1-1 | TRBV6-2/TRBV6-3 | 16 | TGTGCCAGCAGTTCGGGGACAGGGCGGATGAACACTGAAGCTTTCTTT | CASSSGTGRMNTEAFF
. | TRBD1 | TRBJ2-7 | TRBV7-9 | 14 | TGTGCCAGCAGCCGTGACAGGGACTCCTACGAGCAGTACTTC | CASSRDRDSYEQYF
. | . | TRBJ2-3 | TRBV3-1/TRBV3-2 | 14 | TGTGCCAGCAGCCAACAGTTAAGCACAGATACGCAGTATTTT | CASSQQLSTDTQYF
. | . | TRBJ1-1 | TRBV7-6 | 13 | TGTGCCAGCAGCGAGCGGGGCAAAAGGGAAGCTTTCTTT | CASSERGKREAFF
. | . | TRBJ1-2 | TRBV3-1/TRBV3-2 | 12 | TGTGCCAGCAGCCAAGACTATCGTGGCTACACCTTC | CASSQDYRGYTF
once | . | TRBJ1-3 | TRBV28 | 15 | TGTGCCAGCAGTCCGGGACTTACTAGTGGAAACACCATATATTTT | CASSPGLTSGNTIYF
. | . | TRBJ2-2 | TRBV14 | 23 | TGTGCCAGCAGCTCACGTGGGTTCTTGACAGGTAGTAAGAGTTCATCGAACACCGGGGAGCTGTTTTTT | CASSSRGFLTGSKSSSNTGELFF
. | . | TRBJ2-5 | TRBV10-2 | 12 | TGCGCCAGCAGTGACAGACAAGAGACCCAGTACTTC | CASSDRQETQYF
. | TRBD1 | TRBJ1-1 | TRBV29-1 | 13 | TGCAGCGTTGACAGGGGGCAAAACACTGAAGCTTTCTTT | CSVDRGQNTEAFF
. | . | TRBJ2-5 | TRBV5-4 | 16 | TGTGCCAGCAGCTTGGCTGGGGTGGGGGGCCAAGAGACCCAGTACTTC | CASSLAGVGGQETQYF
. | TRBD1 | TRBJ1-4 | TRBV4-3 | 17 | TGCGCCAGCAGCCGTCAGGGGGCGCGGGGGACTAATGAAAAACTGTTTTTT | CASSRQGARGTNEKLFF
. | TRBD1 | TRBJ1-2 | TRBV28 | 15 | TGTGCCAGCAGTTTTCGGGGACAGCTGGGACTTGGCTACACCTTC | CASSFRGQLGLGYTF
. | . | TRBJ1-5 | TRBV2 | 14 | TGTGCCAGCACACTTTCTTACAGCAATCAGCCCCAGCATTTT | CASTLSYSNQPQHF
. | . | TRBJ1-1 | TRBV4-1 | 15 | TGCGCCAGCAGCCAAAGGGGAAATTGGAACACTGAAGCTTTCTTT | CASSQRGNWNTEAFF
. | TRBD1 | TRBJ1-2 | TRBV4-2 | 13 | TGTGCCAGCAGCCAAGTCCAGGGGGATGGCTACACCTTC | CASSQVQGDGYTF
. | TRBD2 | TRBJ2-5 | TRBV7-9 | 14 | TGTGCCAGCAGCTTAGCTAGCGGGAAGGGGACCCAGTACTTC | CASSLASGKGTQYF
. | TRBD1 | TRBJ1-1 | TRBV4-3 | 15 | TGCGCCAGCAGCAATAGACAGGGTTGGAACACTGAAGCTTTCTTT | CASSNRQGWNTEAFF
once | . | TRBJ1-1 | TRBV7-2 | 15 | TGTGCCAGCAGCTTAGAGGGTCTGGGGGGCACTGAAGCTTTCTTT | CASSLEGLGGTEAFF
. | . | TRBJ1-1 | TRBV21-1 | 16 | TGTGCCAGCAGCAAAGAAGGGGGACAGGGGAACACTGAAGCTTTCTTT | CASSKEGGQGNTEAFF
. | . | TRBJ1-5 | TRBV6-1 | 16 | TGTGCCAGCAGTGCCCTAGCCGGGGGTGGTAATCAGCCCCAGCATTTT | CASSALAGGGNQPQHF
. | TRBD1 | TRBJ1-1 | TRBV10-3 | 14 | TGTGCCATCAGTGGCAGGGGGCGAGACACTGAAGCTTTCTTT | CAISGRGRDTEAFF
. | . | TRBJ2-3 | TRBV7-6 | 16 | TGTGCCAGCAGCTTCGAGCAGGGGACGGGCACAGATACGCAGTATTTT | CASSFEQGTGTDTQYF
. | TRBD1 | TRBJ2-2 | TRBV7-3 | 14 | TGTGCCAGCAGCCAAGGGACAGACACCGGGGAGCTGTTTTTT | CASSQGTDTGELFF
few | TRBD1 | TRBJ1-1 | TRBV7-2 | 14 | TGTGCCAGCAGCCCCCAGGGGGGTTACACTGAAGCTTTCTTT | CASSPQGGYTEAFF
. | TRBD2 | TRBJ2-2 | TRBV7-8 | 20 | TGTGCCAGCAGCTTAGTCGTTGCCCTAGCGGGGGGGACCTACACCGGGGAGCTGTTTTTT | CASSLVVALAGGTYTGELFF
. | . | TRBJ2-2 | TRBV27 | 14 | TGTGCCAGCAGTCCAGGGACGAACACCGGGGAGCTGTTTTTT | CASSPGTNTGELFF
. | . | TRBJ2-3 | TRBV7-9 | 13 | TGTGCCAGCAGCTTCCAGTTGGCAGATACGCAGTATTTT | CASSFQLADTQYF
. | . | TRBJ1-5 | TRBV30 | 13 | TGTGCCTGGACCGGGACTGGGGATCAGCCCCAGCATTTT | CAWTGTGDQPQHF
once | TRBD2 | TRBJ2-1 | TRBV6-6 | 14 | TGTGCCAGCAGTTATGCGGGAGGGTTGAATGAGCAGTTCTTC | CASSYAGGLNEQFF
. | . | TRBJ2-7 | TRBV12-3/TRBV12-4 | 12 | TGTGCCAGCAGTTTCGGGGAGGACGAGCAGTACTTC | CASSFGEDEQYF
. | . | TRBJ1-1 | TRBV6-5 | 14 | TGTGCCAGCAGCCACGCCGAGGGCAACACTGAAGCTTTCTTT | CASSHAEGNTEAFF
. | . | TRBJ2-1 | TRBV10-3 | 12 | TGTGCCACCAACGGGGGGCCGCGTGAGCAGTTCTTC | CATNGGPREQFF
. | . | TRBJ2-5 | TRBV12-3/TRBV12-4 | 12 | TGTGCCAGCAGTTTACAGGGAGAGACCCAGTACTTC | CASSLQGETQYF
. | TRBD2 | TRBJ2-2 | TRBV2 | 15 | TGTGCCAGCAGTGCTACTAGCGGGGGGGCCGGGGAGCTGTTTTTT | CASSATSGGAGELFF
. | TRBD2 | TRBJ2-7 | TRBV6-5 | 15 | TGTGCCAGCAGTTACTCGGCTAGCGGAAATTACGAGCAGTACTTC | CASSYSASGNYEQYF
. | TRBD1 | TRBJ1-1 | TRBV9 | 14 | TGTGCCAGCAGCGTAGACAGGGGGAACACTGAAGCTTTCTTT | CASSVDRGNTEAFF
. | . | TRBJ2-1 | TRBV5-3 | 16 | TGTGCCAGAAGCTTGAGGGTATCGGGATCCTACAATGAGCAGTTCTTC | CARSLRVSGSYNEQFF
. | . | TRBJ1-1 | TRBV4-2 | 15 | TGTGCCAGCAGCCAAGCGGGCCTGGGGGCCACTGAAGCTTTCTTT | CASSQAGLGATEAFF
. | . | TRBJ2-3 | TRBV4-3 | 17 | TGCGCCAGCAGCCAAGACATCAACCGCGGGAGCACAGATACGCAGTATTTT | CASSQDINRGSTDTQYF
. | TRBD2 | TRBJ2-1 | TRBV10-3 | 16 | TGTGCCATCACAGGTCGACTAGCGGGCGACGTCAATGAGCAGTTCTTC | CAITGRLAGDVNEQFF
once | TRBD1 | TRBJ2-5 | TRBV7-6 | 16 | TGTGCCAGCAGCTTAGGCGCAGGGGGAATGCAAGAGACCCAGTACTTC | CASSLGAGGMQETQYF
. | . | TRBJ2-2 | TRBV3-1/TRBV3-2 | 14 | TGTGCCAGCAGCCAAGACTGGCGGGCCGGGGAGCTGTTTTTT | CASSQDWRAGELFF
. | TRBD1 | TRBJ2-7 | TRBV3-1/TRBV3-2 | 11 | TGTGCCAGCAGCCGACAGGGTGAGCAGTACTTC | CASSRQGEQYF
. | . | TRBJ2-2 | TRBV7-3 | 13 | TGTGCCAGCAGCTTTACAGGGTCCGGGGAGCTGTTTTTT | CASSFTGSGELFF
. | TRBD2 | TRBJ2-1 | TRBV19 | 20 | TGTGCCAGTAGTATGTGGGCTAGCGGGAGTCCCCAGAGCTCCTACAATGAGCAGTTCTTC | CASSMWASGSPQSSYNEQFF